This TCR beta chain was sequenced during a study of cytomegalovirus exposure and HLA in healthy donors. This clone occurred a few times. Its target is not known. Whole-study findings and limits: Associated with cytomegalovirus, according to the listing, were approximately 160 TCR beta chains.

PCR primers comprised 60 Vbeta and 13 Jbeta primers. Here immunoSEQ multiplex PCR was the method, and the copy in TCRdb shows in-frame clones only, minus some. The repertoire has 200,000 to 250,000 clones, approximately 85% of them found once; the top ten carry 0.2% to 0.25%. Material for sequencing was PBMCs. The origin of this receptor is a girl aged 2-10 years in good health and CMV-seronegative.

The CDR3 DNA is TGTGCCAGCAGCCGTCCCGGGACAGGGGGCGACTATGGCTACACCTTC. Its protein product is CASSRPGTGGDYGYTF. The rearrangement links TRBV7-2 to TRBJ1-2; 12 bases align to TRBD1. Germline CDR1 SGHTA, CDR2 FQGNSA. The V segment lost 5 bases and the J segment 3 bases; nucleotides outside the gene matches: 7. The CDR3 spans 16 residues.